These 29 T cell receptor beta chains came from one sample sequenced in a study of blood T cell repertoires in COVID-19. Method: immunoSEQ multiplex PCR; TCRdb's copy keeps in-frame clones and lacks some. Of roughly 79,000 clones detected, roughly 84% appear once; the ten largest clones hold roughly 3.5%. The sample was peripheral blood. These receptor sequences come from a man aged 45 to 65 with acute or convalescent COVID-19.

This chain uses TRBV11-2 with TRBJ1-4, with 8 bases that match TRBD1. With V trimmed by 8 bases and J by 8 bases, 7 bases remained unmatched. The V gene's germline CDR1 is SGHAT and CDR2 FQNNGV. CDR3 length: 13 residues. Here the CDR3 DNA reads TGTGCCAGCCAAGGACAGGGTCTCGAAAAACTGTTTTTT. Its translation is CASQGQGLEKLFF.

The chain is built from TRBV6-5 and TRBJ1-1, with a possible D match to TRBD1 (5 bases). Germline loops: CDR1 MNHEY, CDR2 SVGAGI. Trimming removed 11 bases at V and 0 bases at J, with 13 bases between. The CDR3 runs to 13 residues. CDR3 DNA: TGTGCCGCAGGGTTAGGGGTGAACACTGAAGCTTTCTTT. It codes for CAAGLGVNTEAFF.

CDR3: CSGKMRGSYNEQFF. CDR3 sequence (DNA): TGCAGCGGGAAAATGAGAGGCTCCTACAATGAGCAGTTCTTC. This chain uses TRBV29-1 with TRBJ2-1; no clear D. The length of the CDR3 is 14 residues. The ends were cut back, 7 bases at V and 0 bases at J, with 13 bases in the middle. Per germline, CDR1 SQVTM and CDR2 ANQGSEA.

This chain links TRBV15 with TRBJ2-1, with D perhaps matching TRBD2 (6 bases). Germline lookup yields CDR1 LNHNV and CDR2 YYDKDF (reference sequence). Deletions cut 0 bases from V and 10 bases from J, with 13 bases between. The CDR3 consists of 14 residues. The CDR3 spells CATSRDQVAGEQFF. CDR3 nucleotide sequence: TGTGCCACCAGCAGAGATCAGGTGGCGGGGGAGCAGTTCTTC.

V usage is TRBV6-6 and J usage is TRBJ1-1, with D perhaps TRBD1 (6 bases). CDR1 and CDR2 from the germline V gene are MNHNY and SVGAGI (reference sequence). Trimming removed 5 bases at V and 0 bases at J, with 10 bases between. The CDR3 length is 14 residues. CDR3 nucleotide sequence: TGTGCCAGCAGTAACAGGGTAATGAACACTGAAGCTTTCTTT. This sequence encodes CASSNRVMNTEAFF.

The gene calls are TRBV2 and TRBJ2-3, with 7 nucleotides matching TRBD2. CDR1 is SNHLY and CDR2 is FYNNEI in the germline V gene. Germline trimming cut 8 bases from V and 3 bases from J; bases unmatched to any gene: 11. The CDR3 length is 15 residues. CDR3 loop: CASHRASGYTDTQYF. In DNA form, the CDR3 reads TGTGCCAGCCATCGGGCTAGCGGATATACAGATACGCAGTATTTT.

This clone occurred once. V usage is TRBV28 and J usage is TRBJ1-3; possibly TRBD1 for D (5 bases). CDR3 length equals 16 residues. Germline CDR1 reads MDHEN; CDR2 reads SYDVKM. V was pared by 4 bases and J by 2 bases, with 15 bases between. The DNA for the CDR3 is TGTGCCAGCAGTTCCGGGGGATACAAAGCTGGAAACACCATATATTTT. Amino acid sequence: CASSSGGYKAGNTIYF.

V gene TRBV5-1 combines with J gene TRBJ1-2; D unclear. Germline CDR1 reads SGHRS; CDR2 reads YFSETQ. The CDR3 covers 13 residues. V was clipped by 2 bases and J by 6 bases, with 11 bases between them. The CDR3 region is CASSFLGGNGYTF. CDR3 bases: TGCGCCAGCAGCTTCCTCGGAGGAAATGGCTACACCTTC.

This clone occurred a few times. V usage is TRBV2 and J usage is TRBJ2-7, with 8 bases identical to TRBD1. The CDR3 contains 12 residues. V gave up 8 bases and J gave up 2 bases; unmatched junction bases: 2. CDR1 is SNHLY, CDR2 FYNNEI, per germline. The CDR3 sequence: CASWTGPYEQYF. The CDR3 nucleotides read TGTGCCAGCTGGACAGGGCCCTACGAGCAGTACTTC. Supplemented by reference TRBV2 and TRBJ2-7, the full variable domain reads EPEVTQTPSHQVTQMGQEVILRCVPISNHLYFYWYRQILGQKVEFLVSFYNNEISEKSEIFDDQFSVERPDGSNFTLKIRSTKLEDSAMYFCASWTGPYEQYFGPGTRLTVT.

The rearrangement links TRBV7-2 to TRBJ2-7; TRBD1 is a possible D gene (6 bases). The CDR3 loop spans 14 amino acids. Trimming stripped 1 base from V and 3 bases from J, with 10 bases between. Germline CDR1 and CDR2: SGHTA and FQGNSA. The CDR3 region is CASSLDRAFYEQYF. CDR3 sequence (DNA): TGTGCCAGCAGCTTAGACAGGGCCTTCTACGAGCAGTACTTC.

This chain uses TRBV18 with TRBJ1-4; 7 nucleotides agree with TRBD1. The CDR3 has 15 residues. Germline loops: CDR1 KGHSH, CDR2 LQKENI. J lost 4 bases, V lost 4 bases, and 6 bases had no gene match. CDR3 DNA sequence: TGTGCCAGCTCACTTCGGACAGGCTTTAATGAAAAACTGTTTTTT. Translated: CASSLRTGFNEKLFF.

Comment on this clone: The sample holds other DNA sequences that translate to the same CDR3. The rearrangement uses TRBV27 and TRBJ2-7; 8 nucleotides agree with TRBD2. The V and J ends lost 2 bases and 2 bases, in that order; junction bases with no gene match: 5. Germline V gives CDR1 MNHEY, CDR2 SMNVEV (reference sequence). This CDR3 spans 15 amino acids. The CDR3 region is CASSLAGGNTYEQYF. The DNA of the CDR3 is TGTGCCAGCAGTTTAGCGGGGGGAAACACCTACGAGCAGTACTTC.

The chain joins TRBV4-2 to TRBJ2-3; 7 nucleotides align to TRBD2. Trimming took 0 bases from V and 1 from J; bases not matched to a gene: 4. Germline CDR1 LGHNA, CDR2 YNFKEQ. The CDR3 consists of 16 residues. For the CDR3, the DNA is TGTGCCAGCAGCCAAGATCCGGGGGGACGCACAGATACGCAGTATTTT. The encoded protein is CASSQDPGGRTDTQYF.

The gene calls are TRBV6-5 and TRBJ2-2; D remains unclear. The CDR3 runs 14 residues. Deletions cut 7 bases from V and 0 bases from J, with 9 bases between. The V gene's germline CDR1 is MNHEY and CDR2 SVGAGI. The CDR3 sequence: CASISRANTGELFF. In DNA form, the CDR3 reads TGTGCCAGCATCTCCCGGGCGAACACCGGGGAGCTGTTTTTT.

The chain couples TRBV24-1 to TRBJ1-2, with a possible D match to TRBD1 (6 bases). V dropped 9 bases and J dropped 5 bases, with 9 bases sitting between them. There are 11 residues in the CDR3. The germline gives CDR1 KGHDR, CDR2 SFDVKD. The CDR3: CATQGSYGYTF. Written as DNA, the CDR3 is TGTGCCACCCAGGGGTCGTATGGCTACACCTTC.

This clone was detected only once. The chain has TRBV7-8 and TRBJ2-1; 9 bases are shared with TRBD2. CDR1 and CDR2 from the germline V gene are SGHVS and FQNEAQ. There are 18 residues in the CDR3. V gave up 7 bases and J gave up 5 bases; unmatched junction bases: 18. Here the CDR3 DNA reads TGTGCCAGCACCATAAGGGTTCGGGCGGGAGGGCCAAACAATGAGCAGTTCTTC. Amino acids: CASTIRVRAGGPNNEQFF.

The J gene is TRBJ2-7, the V gene TRBV5-4; 10 bases are a match to TRBD2. The CDR3 has 13 residues. Trimming at V came to 5 bases and at J to 4 bases, leaving 3 bases not matched to a gene. Looked up from germline, CDR1 is SGHNT and CDR2 is YYREEE (reference sequence). As DNA, the CDR3 is TGTGCCAGCAGGGCTAGCGGGAGTTACGAGCAGTACTTC. Amino acids: CASRASGSYEQYF. The whole variable domain, filled in from reference TRBV5-4 and TRBJ2-7, reads ETGVTQSPTHLIKTRGQQVTLRCSSQSGHNTVSWYQQALGQGPQFIFQYYREEENGRGNFPPRFSGLQFPNYSSELNVNALELDDSALYLCASRASGSYEQYFGPGTRLTVT.

J is TRBJ2-7 and V is TRBV5-8; the match to TRBD2 covers 8 bases. The CDR3 runs 16 residues. The junction had 11 bases not matched to a gene; V was cut back by 4 bases and J by 2 bases. Looked up from germline, CDR1 is SGHTS and CDR2 is YDEGEE. CDR3 nucleotide sequence: TGTGCCAGCAGCACCAGCGGGGGTTTCGTGACCTACGAGCAGTACTTC. As protein: CASSTSGGFVTYEQYF.

This chain uses TRBV6-2 or TRBV6-3 with TRBJ1-2; the D is unclear. Germline V gives CDR1 MNHEY, CDR2 SVGEGT. With 2 bases removed from V and 5 bases from J, the gap between germline ends came to 9 bases. This CDR3 has 13 residues. The CDR3 protein is CASSYEGFYGYTF. DNA for the CDR3: TGTGCCAGCAGTTACGAGGGATTTTATGGCTACACCTTC.

The sample holds one count of this clone. The DNA of the CDR3 is TGTGCCAGCAGCCCCAGGGGCGAGGAGCAGTACTTC. Protein: CASSPRGEEQYF. The gene calls are TRBV2 and TRBJ2-7, with D perhaps matching TRBD1 (6 bases). The CDR3 spans 12 residues. V lost 6 bases, J lost 7 bases, and 13 bases lay in between. The V gene's germline CDR1 is SNHLY and CDR2 FYNNEI.

This chain joins TRBV5-1 and TRBJ2-7; D gene unclear. The ends were cut back, 0 bases at V and 3 bases at J, with 7 bases in the middle. CDR1 is SGHRS and CDR2 is YFSETQ in the germline V gene. This CDR3 contains 13 residues. CDR3 DNA: TGCGCCAGCAGCTTGGAACCGGGCTACGAGCAGTACTTC. Its protein product is CASSLEPGYEQYF. The complete variable domain, with remaining parts taken from reference TRBV5-1 and TRBJ2-7, reads KAGVTQTPRYLIKTRGQQVTLSCSPISGHRSVSWYQQTPGQGLQFLFEYFSETQRNKGNFPGRFSGRQFSNSRSEMNVSTLELGDSALYLCASSLEPGYEQYFGPGTRLTVT.

The chain is built from TRBV7-9 and TRBJ1-3; D gene unclear. The length of the CDR3 is 14 residues. V was clipped by 4 bases and J by 0 bases, with 7 bases between them. The V gene's germline CDR1 is SEHNR and CDR2 FQNEAQ (reference sequence). The CDR3 loop is CASSYSNSGNTIYF. The CDR3 DNA sequence: TGTGCCAGCAGCTATTCAAACTCTGGAAACACCATATATTTT. Looking up the rest from reference TRBV7-9 and TRBJ1-3 gives the full variable domain: DTGVSQNPRHKITKRGQNVTFRCDPISEHNRLYWYRQTLGQGPEFLTYFQNEAQLEKSRLLSDRFSAERPKGSFSTLEIQRTEQGDSAMYLCASSYSNSGNTIYFGEGSWLTVV.

This rearrangement joins TRBV23-1 to TRBJ2-7; 16 nucleotides line up with TRBD2. Being an ORF, TRBV23-1 has a function that is uncertain. The V and J ends lost 6 bases and 6 bases, in that order; junction bases with no gene match: 8. The CDR3 spans 16 residues. The CDR3: CASSPGTSGGAGEQYF. The CDR3 nucleotides read TGCGCCAGCAGCCCCGGGACTAGCGGGGGGGCCGGCGAGCAGTACTTC.

The chain links TRBV7-2 to TRBJ1-5; 10 bases align to TRBD1. Germline assignment: CDR1 SGHTA and CDR2 FQGNSA. This CDR3 comprises 15 residues. With V trimmed by 4 bases and J by 3 bases, 3 bases remained unmatched. The CDR3 DNA reads as TGTGCCAGCAGCTGGGGACAGGGGAACAATCAGCCCCAGCATTTT. It codes for CASSWGQGNNQPQHF.

This chain links TRBV2 with TRBJ2-7, with 9 bases lining up with TRBD1. V lost 8 bases, J lost 5 bases, and 4 bases stayed unmatched. The CDR3 has 12 residues. Germline V gene sequence: CDR1 SNHLY, CDR2 FYNNEI. CDR3 residues: CASRDRANEQYF. The CDR3 nucleotides read TGTGCCAGCCGGGACAGGGCCAACGAGCAGTACTTC.

This clone was counted a few times. The rearrangement uses TRBV18 and TRBJ1-1; a possible D gene is TRBD1 (6 bases). V dropped 3 bases and J dropped 1 base, with 12 bases sitting between them. CDR3 length equals 15 residues. Germline V CDR1 and CDR2: KGHSH, LQKENI. CDR3 in amino acids: CASSPQGTSNTEAFF. The CDR3 DNA reads as TGTGCCAGCTCACCCCAGGGGACGTCGAACACTGAAGCTTTCTTT. The complete variable domain, with remaining parts taken from reference TRBV18 and TRBJ1-1, reads NAGVMQNPRHLVRRRGQEARLRCSPMKGHSHVYWYRQLPEEGLKFMVYLQKENIIDESGMPKERFSAEFPKEGPSILRIQQVVRGDSAAYFCASSPQGTSNTEAFFGQGTRLTVV.

The gene calls are TRBV9 and TRBJ1-4, with 7 bases lining up with TRBD1. The V gene end was trimmed by 4 bases and the J gene end by 4 bases; junction bases not matched to a gene: 7. The length of the CDR3 is 15 residues. Germline V gene data show CDR1 as SGDLS and CDR2 as YYNGEE. CDR3 sequence reads: CASSLLPGGNEKLFF. As DNA, the CDR3 is TGTGCCAGCAGCTTACTCCCAGGGGGTAATGAAAAACTGTTTTTT.

The chain links TRBV20-1 to TRBJ1-6; D is unclear. The germline gives CDR1 DFQATT, CDR2 SNEGSKA (reference sequence). Trimming shortened V by 3 bases and J by 0 bases, and 12 bases separated the two germline ends. The CDR3 runs to 16 residues. The CDR3 region has the DNA TGCAGTGCTAGTTCTCGCAGGCGCTCCTATAATTCACCCCTCCACTTT. Translating it yields CSASSRRRSYNSPLHF.

The chain couples TRBV30 to TRBJ2-7; TRBD2 agrees at 9 bases. J was trimmed by 9 bases and V by 2 bases; bases with no gene match: 8. The CDR3 extends over 13 amino acids. Germline-derived CDR1 and CDR2 are GTSNPN and SVGIG (reference sequence). CDR3 amino acids: CAWSRTSETPQYF. The CDR3 DNA reads as TGTGCCTGGAGTCGGACTAGCGAGACACCGCAGTACTTC.